A selection of T cell receptor beta chains follows, all from one sample in a study of T-cell memory formation after mild COVID-19. Each CDR3 protein gets one entry after TCRdb re-called the 5' RACE reads with MiXCR. The sample carries approximately 440,000 distinct CDR3 sequences, roughly 20% recorded once. Specimen: PBMCs or a T cell subset sorted from them (not recorded which). These receptors were obtained from an adult woman who had mild COVID-19 (a few samples of this study predate the infection). Cell type and time point are not known. Both conserved end residues are part of each CDR3. Fields, in order: J gene, V gene, D gene, clone size, CDR3 DNA, CDR3 protein. The D gene is left open where the match is weak. Clone sizes are given selectively: once, few, many, or a class where the clone is expanded.

j_gene: TRBJ1-1; v_gene: TRBV5-1; d_gene: NA; abundance: NA; CDR3nt: TGCGCCAGCAGCTTATCAGGAGTCTTCACTGAAGCTTTCTTT; CDR3aa: CASSLSGVFTEAFF
j_gene: TRBJ2-5; v_gene: TRBV6-5; d_gene: NA; abundance: few; CDR3nt: TGTGCCAGCAGTAAAATCACAGGGCAAGAGACCCAGTACTTC; CDR3aa: CASSKITGQETQYF
j_gene: TRBJ2-1; v_gene: TRBV5-1; d_gene: NA; abundance: few; CDR3nt: TGCGCCAGCAGCCACCAGGACAATGAGCAGTTCTTC; CDR3aa: CASSHQDNEQFF
j_gene: TRBJ2-2; v_gene: TRBV14; d_gene: TRBD2; abundance: few; CDR3nt: TGTGCCAGCAGACGAAGCGGGACCTACACCGGGGAGCTGTTTTTT; CDR3aa: CASRRSGTYTGELFF
j_gene: TRBJ2-7; v_gene: TRBV30; d_gene: NA; abundance: NA; CDR3nt: TGTGCCTGGAGTGTAGGCAGTTACTACGAGCAGTACTTC; CDR3aa: CAWSVGSYYEQYF
j_gene: TRBJ1-5; v_gene: TRBV4-2; d_gene: NA; abundance: NA; CDR3nt: TGTGCCAGCAGCCAAGATGGGGACGTTAGAAACCAGCCCCAGCATTTT; CDR3aa: CASSQDGDVRNQPQHF
j_gene: TRBJ2-7; v_gene: TRBV15; d_gene: NA; abundance: few; CDR3nt: TGTGCCACCAGCATCGGCTCCTACGAGCAGTACTTC; CDR3aa: CATSIGSYEQYF
j_gene: TRBJ2-3; v_gene: TRBV5-1; d_gene: NA; abundance: NA; CDR3nt: TGCGCCAGCAGCTCGGTTCTACGCACAGATACGCAGTATTTT; CDR3aa: CASSSVLRTDTQYF
j_gene: TRBJ1-1; v_gene: TRBV5-5; d_gene: NA; abundance: NA; CDR3nt: TGTGCCAGCAGCTCCTCTGACATAGAAGCTTTCTTT; CDR3aa: CASSSSDIEAFF
j_gene: TRBJ2-5; v_gene: TRBV7-8; d_gene: NA; abundance: NA; CDR3nt: TGTGCCAGCAGCTCTACAGGGTATCCAGAGACCCAGTACTTC; CDR3aa: CASSSTGYPETQYF
j_gene: TRBJ2-7; v_gene: TRBV11-3; d_gene: NA; abundance: NA; CDR3nt: TGTGCCAGCAGCTACCTAATGGGGTGGAAGGGAGAGCAGTACTTC; CDR3aa: CASSYLMGWKGEQYF
j_gene: TRBJ1-1; v_gene: TRBV3-1; d_gene: TRBD1; abundance: NA; CDR3nt: TGTGCCAGCAGCCAAAGCCCTCCCACGGACAGGTCCACTGAAGCTTTCTTT; CDR3aa: CASSQSPPTDRSTEAFF
j_gene: TRBJ2-1; v_gene: TRBV19; d_gene: NA; abundance: NA; CDR3nt: TGTGCCAGTAATCGCCCTTCGATGGCTCTAGGTCACGATGAGCAGTTCTTC; CDR3aa: CASNRPSMALGHDEQFF
j_gene: TRBJ2-1; v_gene: TRBV12-3/TRBV12-4; d_gene: TRBD2; abundance: few; CDR3nt: TGTGCCAGCAGCGGCCAAGTACTAGCGGGAGGCAATGAGCAGTTCTTC; CDR3aa: CASSGQVLAGGNEQFF
j_gene: TRBJ2-1; v_gene: TRBV7-9; d_gene: TRBD2; abundance: NA; CDR3nt: TGTGCCAGCAGCATTGGACTAGCGCTCTACAATAAGCAGTTCTTC; CDR3aa: CASSIGLALYNKQFF
j_gene: TRBJ2-7; v_gene: TRBV20-1; d_gene: NA; abundance: few; CDR3nt: TGCAGTGCTAGAGTGGGGTCGGGGCCTTCCTACGAGCAGTACTTC; CDR3aa: CSARVGSGPSYEQYF
j_gene: TRBJ1-2; v_gene: TRBV20-1; d_gene: NA; abundance: NA; CDR3nt: TGCAGTGCTTCGGTTCATGTCGCGGACAGCCTCTATGGCTACACCTTC; CDR3aa: CSASVHVADSLYGYTF
j_gene: TRBJ2-3; v_gene: TRBV5-6; d_gene: TRBD2; abundance: NA; CDR3nt: TGTGCCAGCAGCAGGACTAGCGGGGTCTCGGCAGATACGCAGTATTTT; CDR3aa: CASSRTSGVSADTQYF
j_gene: TRBJ2-5; v_gene: TRBV2; d_gene: NA; abundance: few; CDR3nt: TGTGCCAGCAGGGACAGCCGCCCGGCCCAGTACTTC; CDR3aa: CASRDSRPAQYF
j_gene: TRBJ2-1; v_gene: TRBV29-1; d_gene: TRBD2; abundance: few; CDR3nt: TGCAGCGTTGAAGGTAGCGGGAGGCTCTACAATGAGCAGTTCTTC; CDR3aa: CSVEGSGRLYNEQFF
j_gene: TRBJ2-3; v_gene: TRBV29-1; d_gene: NA; abundance: NA; CDR3nt: TGCAGCGTCCAGGGGCAGAACACAGATACGCAGTATTTT; CDR3aa: CSVQGQNTDTQYF
j_gene: TRBJ2-5; v_gene: TRBV10-3; d_gene: NA; abundance: few; CDR3nt: TGTGCCATCAGTGAAACCTCAGGGGGGCAAGAGACCCAGTACTTC; CDR3aa: CAISETSGGQETQYF
j_gene: TRBJ2-7; v_gene: TRBV20-1; d_gene: NA; abundance: many; CDR3nt: TGCAGTGCTATCGGAGGGGGAGGGCCACACGAGCAGTACTTC; CDR3aa: CSAIGGGGPHEQYF
j_gene: TRBJ1-1; v_gene: TRBV20-1; d_gene: NA; abundance: few; CDR3nt: TGCAGGTTGATAGGGGGGAACACTGAAGCTTTCTTT; CDR3aa: CRLIGGNTEAFF
j_gene: TRBJ2-1; v_gene: TRBV24-1; d_gene: TRBD1; abundance: NA; CDR3nt: TGTGCCACCAGTGCCCTGGGACAGGGGCGCTACAATGAGCAGTTCTTC; CDR3aa: CATSALGQGRYNEQFF
j_gene: TRBJ2-7; v_gene: TRBV7-2; d_gene: NA; abundance: many; CDR3nt: TGTGCCAGCAGCTTAGACAGGGTTACCTCCTACGAGCAGTACTTC; CDR3aa: CASSLDRVTSYEQYF
j_gene: TRBJ2-5; v_gene: TRBV3-1; d_gene: NA; abundance: few; CDR3nt: TGTGCCAGCAGCCACAGGGTAGCGGTACACCAAGAGACCCAGTACTTC; CDR3aa: CASSHRVAVHQETQYF
j_gene: TRBJ1-5; v_gene: TRBV12-3/TRBV12-4; d_gene: NA; abundance: few; CDR3nt: TGTGCCAGCAGCCGGGACGGGAGGTATCAGCCCCAGCATTTT; CDR3aa: CASSRDGRYQPQHF
j_gene: TRBJ1-4; v_gene: TRBV24-1; d_gene: NA; abundance: NA; CDR3nt: TGTGCCACCGGCGAGGGCCTTGCAACTAATGAAAAACTGTTTTTT; CDR3aa: CATGEGLATNEKLFF
j_gene: TRBJ1-2; v_gene: TRBV3-1; d_gene: NA; abundance: NA; CDR3nt: TGTGCCATCTGGGGGGCGAGGGGCTACACCTTC; CDR3aa: CAIWGARGYTF
j_gene: TRBJ2-3; v_gene: TRBV30; d_gene: NA; abundance: NA; CDR3nt: TGTGCCTGGGGTAGTGGGGCTAGCACAGATACGCAGTATTTT; CDR3aa: CAWGSGASTDTQYF
j_gene: TRBJ2-1; v_gene: TRBV7-6; d_gene: NA; abundance: NA; CDR3nt: TGTGCCAGCAGCTCATTGTTGGACAATGAGCAGTTCTTC; CDR3aa: CASSSLLDNEQFF
j_gene: TRBJ1-2; v_gene: TRBV3-1; d_gene: NA; abundance: NA; CDR3nt: TGTGCCAGCAGCCAAGTTACTCGCTACACCTTC; CDR3aa: CASSQVTRYTF
j_gene: TRBJ2-2; v_gene: TRBV9; d_gene: NA; abundance: NA; CDR3nt: TGTGCCAGCAGCGTAGCGGGGGGCCCCGGGGAGCTGTTTTTT; CDR3aa: CASSVAGGPGELFF
j_gene: TRBJ1-2; v_gene: TRBV25-1; d_gene: NA; abundance: NA; CDR3nt: TGTGCCAGCAGTGTCGGGGGCACCTATGGCTACACCTTC; CDR3aa: CASSVGGTYGYTF
j_gene: TRBJ1-6; v_gene: TRBV7-8; d_gene: NA; abundance: few; CDR3nt: TGTGCCAGCCGAGAACCACCTCGCGGGACGGATAATTCACCCCTCCACTTT; CDR3aa: CASREPPRGTDNSPLHF
j_gene: TRBJ2-2; v_gene: TRBV20-1; d_gene: TRBD2; abundance: once; CDR3nt: TGCAGTGCTTCCCTAGCGGGAGACGACACCGGGGAGCTGTTTTTT; CDR3aa: CSASLAGDDTGELFF
j_gene: TRBJ2-1; v_gene: TRBV5-4; d_gene: TRBD2; abundance: NA; CDR3nt: TGTGCCAGCAGCTTGTCAGCGGGGGCATACAATGAGCAGTTCTTC; CDR3aa: CASSLSAGAYNEQFF
j_gene: TRBJ2-1; v_gene: TRBV7-2; d_gene: NA; abundance: NA; CDR3nt: TGTGCCAGCAGCTCTTTTGTGGCTGACAAACGCTACAATGAGCAGTTCTTC; CDR3aa: CASSSFVADKRYNEQFF
j_gene: TRBJ1-3; v_gene: TRBV7-9; d_gene: NA; abundance: NA; CDR3nt: TGTGCCAGCAGCGTCTCGAACACCATATATTTT; CDR3aa: CASSVSNTIYF
j_gene: TRBJ2-2; v_gene: TRBV30; d_gene: NA; abundance: once; CDR3nt: TGTGCCTGGAAGGACAGGAACACCGGGGAGCTGTTTTTT; CDR3aa: CAWKDRNTGELFF
j_gene: TRBJ2-3; v_gene: TRBV7-9; d_gene: TRBD1; abundance: NA; CDR3nt: TGTGCCAGCAGCCCACGGACAGGGGAAAACACAGATACGCAGTATTTT; CDR3aa: CASSPRTGENTDTQYF